These T cell receptor beta chains were read from a single sample in a study of regulatory T cells in long-lasting Graves disease. TCRdb re-analysed the multiplex PCR reads in MiXCR, keeping a single row per CDR3 protein. The table includes 400,000 to 500,000 distinct CDR3 sequences, less than 20% detected once. The data were also submitted as part of a second study, on T cells in Graves' hyperthyroidism and ophthalmopathy.

The sequencing here drew on peripheral blood mononuclear cells (PBMCs), taken at new diagnosis, from a patient treated with antithyroid drugs. These receptors all stem from a woman aged 18-29 years with Graves disease. Each CDR3 is given without its conserved first and last residue.

V gene	CDR3 protein
TRBV4-1	ASSQEGLAGDTQY
TRBV15	ATSRDQAGGDNEQF
TRBV28	ATRQRSGDGYT
TRBV11-2	ASSFVNTGELF
TRBV7-2	ASSLGRAASTDTQY
TRBV20-1	SARPSGAYEQY
TRBV19	ASSGAPYEQY
TRBV27	ASSAHRRGEKLF
TRBV30	AWSLPIGARGQETQY
TRBV25-1	ASGLSGMGNEQF
TRBV30	AWSVGGPSEQF
TRBV2	ASSERWPSRTGGRNTIY